This T cell receptor (beta chain) emerged from a study of Graves' ophthalmopathy and Graves' hyperthyroidism. Background on the study: Peripheral blood sampling preceded any treatment and occurred at initial diagnosis. Study findings and constraints: Blood shared most expanded thyroid clonotypes above 0.001 frequency.

Hyperthyroidism in these 18- to 65-year-old patients was newly diagnosed, lasting under 2 months. Enrollment excluded any patients with other autoimmune diseases, uncontrolled infections, pregnancy or lactation. Per the germline V gene, CDR1 is MDHEN and CDR2 is SYDVKM. There are 15 residues in the CDR3. V was cut by 5 bases and J by 2 bases, with 12 bases left in between. The authors amplified TCR beta CDR3 regions, and they did so from RNA transcripts for repertoire sequencing. First-round RT-PCR relied on HTBI primers, and a second-round multiplex PCR came next. MiXCR, applied by TCRdb to the multiplex PCR reads, yields one record per CDR3 protein. The sample lists 620,000 or so distinct CDR3 sequences, about a fifth occurring once. To note about this clonotype: Its specificity is unknown.

The TCR sequence derives from a woman aged 18-29 years with stable Graves' hyperthyroidism. Some clones in this sample may be carry-over from other donors' samples. The rearrangement links TRBV28 to TRBJ2-2; D possibly corresponds to TRBD1 (6 bases). Input material: peripheral blood. DNA for the CDR3: TGTGCCAGCAGTCCACCGGGACACAACACCGGGGAGCTGTTTTTT. Its protein product is CASSPPGHNTGELFF.